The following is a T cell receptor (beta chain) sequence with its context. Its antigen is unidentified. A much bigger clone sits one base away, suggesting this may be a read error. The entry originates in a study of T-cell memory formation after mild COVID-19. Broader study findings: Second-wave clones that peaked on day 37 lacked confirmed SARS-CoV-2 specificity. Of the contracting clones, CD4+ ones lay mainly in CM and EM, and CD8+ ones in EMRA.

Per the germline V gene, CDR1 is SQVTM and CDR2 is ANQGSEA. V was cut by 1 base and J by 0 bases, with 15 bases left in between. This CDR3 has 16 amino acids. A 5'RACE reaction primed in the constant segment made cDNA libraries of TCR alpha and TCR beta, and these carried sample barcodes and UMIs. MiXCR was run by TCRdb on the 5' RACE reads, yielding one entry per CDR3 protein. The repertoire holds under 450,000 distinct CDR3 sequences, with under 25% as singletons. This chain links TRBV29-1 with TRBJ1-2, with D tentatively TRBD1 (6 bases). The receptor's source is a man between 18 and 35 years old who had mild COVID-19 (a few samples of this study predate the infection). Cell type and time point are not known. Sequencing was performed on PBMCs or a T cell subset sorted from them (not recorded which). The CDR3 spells CSVEVDWEGANYGYTF. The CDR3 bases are TGCAGCGTTGAAGTGGATTGGGAGGGGGCTAACTATGGCTACACCTTC.